What follows describes a single T cell receptor (beta chain). Its antigen is unidentified. This specimen belongs to a study of CD8 T cells in Susac syndrome. The study, taken as a whole, reports: As the study acknowledged, the number of individuals in its TCR sequencing and HLA analysis was relatively small.

The CDR3 is made up of 14 amino acids. With 3 bases clipped from V and 1 base from J, the junction kept 3 bases outside the gene matches. CDR1 SEHNR and CDR2 FQNEAQ come from the germline V gene (reference sequence). An amount of RNA that ranged from roughly 0.5 to 1 ug was reverse transcribed with random hexamers. TCRdb analysed the immunoSEQ multiplex PCR reads with MiXCR anew, one entry per CDR3 protein. The table has about 130,000 distinct CDR3 sequences, about 90% seen once. V is TRBV7-9 and J is TRBJ2-7, with 7 positions matching TRBD1. The material sequenced was CD8+ T cells from PBMCs. The TCR comes from a human donor with multiple sclerosis. The CDR3 DNA is TGTGCCAGCAGCTTGGACAGGCCTTCCTACGAGCAGTACTTC. This sequence encodes CASSLDRPSYEQYF.